What follows are 6 T cell receptor beta chains derived from one specimen sequenced in a study of identical twins. A single record per CDR3 protein comes from TCRdb applying MiXCR to the 5' RACE reads. The sample yields a few hundred thousand distinct CDR3 sequences, 10% seen once. The sequenced sample consisted of memory T cells sorted from blood. These receptors were taken from a middle-aged man in good health.

The chain links TRBV5-1 to TRBJ2-5; 9 nucleotides line up with TRBD1. Looked up from germline, CDR1 is SGHRS and CDR2 is YFSETQ. The CDR3 is made up of 15 amino acids. The V and J ends lost 4 bases and 6 bases, in that order; junction bases with no gene match: 10. The CDR3 loop is CASSTEGQGVQTQYF. Here the CDR3 DNA reads TGCGCCAGCAGCACGGAGGGACAGGGTGTGCAGACCCAGTACTTC.

This clonotype was picked up a small number of times. V is TRBV29-1 and J is TRBJ2-1, with 12 bases matching TRBD2. CDR3 size: 14 residues. With V trimmed by 6 bases and J by 7 bases, 7 bases remained unmatched. Germline values: CDR1 SQVTM, CDR2 ANQGSEA. This CDR3 reads CSVARTSGVNEQFF. CDR3 DNA sequence: TGCAGCGTCGCTCGGACTAGCGGGGTGAATGAGCAGTTCTTC.

There are a few counts of this clonotype. This chain uses TRBV7-2 with TRBJ1-4; TRBD1 matches 9 bases. This CDR3 region has 15 residues. With 6 bases clipped from V and 11 bases from J, the junction kept 13 bases outside the gene matches. Germline lookup yields CDR1 SGHTA and CDR2 FQGNSA. DNA for the CDR3: TGTGCCAGCAGTCGAAGAGGGACAGGGATGGAGAAACTGTTTTTT. Its protein is CASSRRGTGMEKLFF.

This clonotype was seen ten or more times. V and J are TRBV28 and TRBJ1-3; the D gene is possibly TRBD1 (5 bases). The V end lost 3 bases, the J end lost 2 bases, and 11 bases lay between the germline ends. The CDR3 spans 15 residues. Germline V lookup: CDR1 MDHEN, CDR2 SYDVKM. The CDR3 reads CASSFGRGTGNTIYF. In nucleotides, the CDR3 is TGTGCCAGCAGTTTTGGGAGGGGAACTGGAAACACCATATATTTT.

This clonotype was seen more than once but under ten times. The V call is TRBV29-1, the J call TRBJ2-7; the match to TRBD2 covers 7 bases. Per germline, CDR1 SQVTM and CDR2 ANQGSEA. The CDR3 extends over 14 amino acids. The V gene end was trimmed by 7 bases and the J gene end by 3 bases; junction bases not matched to a gene: 12. The CDR3 nucleotides read TGCAGCGCCCAAAAGCGGGGCCGAGGCTACGAGCAGTACTTC. This translates into CSAQKRGRGYEQYF.

At least ten counts were recorded for this clonotype. The CDR3 nucleotides are TGTGCCAGCAGTGGACTAGCGCCTTACAATGAGCAGTTCTTC. Amino acids: CASSGLAPYNEQFF. The J gene is TRBJ2-1, the V gene TRBV25-1, with 8 bases that match TRBD2. Germline-derived CDR1 and CDR2 are MGHDK and SYGVNS. The CDR3 has 14 residues. V dropped 4 bases and J dropped 4; count of bases not matched to a gene: 3.